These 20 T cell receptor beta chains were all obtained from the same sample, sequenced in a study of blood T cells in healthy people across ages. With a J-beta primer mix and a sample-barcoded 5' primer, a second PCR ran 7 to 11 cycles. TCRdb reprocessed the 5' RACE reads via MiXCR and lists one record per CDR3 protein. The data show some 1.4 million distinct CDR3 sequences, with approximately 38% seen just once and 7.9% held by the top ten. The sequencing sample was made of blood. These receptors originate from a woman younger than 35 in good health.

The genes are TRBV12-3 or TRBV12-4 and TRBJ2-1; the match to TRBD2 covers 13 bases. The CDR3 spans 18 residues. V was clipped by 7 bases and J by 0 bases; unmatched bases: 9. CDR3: CASTEGLAGAFSYNEQFF. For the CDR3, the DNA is TGTGCCAGCACTGAAGGACTAGCGGGGGCATTCTCCTACAATGAGCAGTTCTTC.

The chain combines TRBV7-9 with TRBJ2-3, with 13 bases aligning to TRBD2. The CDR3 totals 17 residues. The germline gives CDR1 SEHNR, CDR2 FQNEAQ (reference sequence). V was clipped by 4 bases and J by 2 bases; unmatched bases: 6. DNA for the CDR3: TGTGCCAGCAGCTCCCGGACTAGCGGGGGACCCACAGATACGCAGTATTTT. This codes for CASSSRTSGGPTDTQYF.

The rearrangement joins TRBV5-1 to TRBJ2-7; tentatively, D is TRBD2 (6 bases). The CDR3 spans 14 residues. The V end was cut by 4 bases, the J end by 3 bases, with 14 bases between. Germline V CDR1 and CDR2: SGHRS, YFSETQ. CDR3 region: CASSVEGSHYEQYF. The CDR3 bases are TGCGCCAGCAGCGTGGAGGGCAGCCACTACGAGCAGTACTTC.

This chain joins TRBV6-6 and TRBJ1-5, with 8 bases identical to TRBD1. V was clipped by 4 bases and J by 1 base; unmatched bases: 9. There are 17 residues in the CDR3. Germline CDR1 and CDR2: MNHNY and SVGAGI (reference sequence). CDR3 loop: CASSSPQGAISNQPQHF. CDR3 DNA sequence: TGTGCCAGCAGTTCACCCCAGGGGGCAATAAGCAATCAGCCCCAGCATTTT.

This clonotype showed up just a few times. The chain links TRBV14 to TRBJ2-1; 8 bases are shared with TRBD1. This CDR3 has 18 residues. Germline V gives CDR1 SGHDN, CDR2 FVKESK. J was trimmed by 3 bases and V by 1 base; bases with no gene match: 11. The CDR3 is CASSQGQGAVGYYNEQFF. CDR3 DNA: TGTGCCAGCAGCCAAGGGCAGGGGGCGGTTGGGTACTACAATGAGCAGTTCTTC.

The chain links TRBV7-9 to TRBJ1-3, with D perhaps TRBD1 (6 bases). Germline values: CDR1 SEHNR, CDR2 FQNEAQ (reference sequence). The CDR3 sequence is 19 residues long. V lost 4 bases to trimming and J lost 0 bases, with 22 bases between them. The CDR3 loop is CASSSVFANRDHSGNTIYF. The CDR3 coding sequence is TGTGCCAGCAGCTCAGTGTTCGCGAACAGGGACCACTCTGGAAACACCATATATTTT.

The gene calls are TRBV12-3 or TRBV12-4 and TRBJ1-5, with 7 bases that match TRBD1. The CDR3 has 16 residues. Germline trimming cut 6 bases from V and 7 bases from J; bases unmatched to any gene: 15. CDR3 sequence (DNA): TGTGCCAGCAGCCGGGACAGCGGACACCTCAGCCAGCCCCAGCATTTT. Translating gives CASSRDSGHLSQPQHF.

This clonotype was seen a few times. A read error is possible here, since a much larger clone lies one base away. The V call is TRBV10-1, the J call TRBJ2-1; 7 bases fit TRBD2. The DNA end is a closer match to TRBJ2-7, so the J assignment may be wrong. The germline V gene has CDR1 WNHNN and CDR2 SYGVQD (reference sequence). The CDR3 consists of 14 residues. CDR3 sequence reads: CASSAGLEYNEQYF. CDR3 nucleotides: TGCGCCAGCAGTGCCGGACTAGAGTACAATGAGCAGTACTTC.

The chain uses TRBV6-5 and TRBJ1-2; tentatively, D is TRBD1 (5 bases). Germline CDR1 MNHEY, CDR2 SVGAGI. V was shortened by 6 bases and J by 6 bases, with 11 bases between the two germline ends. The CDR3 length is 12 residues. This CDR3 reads CASSRGGNGYTF. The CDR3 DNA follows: TGTGCCAGCAGCCGCGGGGGGAATGGCTACACCTTC.

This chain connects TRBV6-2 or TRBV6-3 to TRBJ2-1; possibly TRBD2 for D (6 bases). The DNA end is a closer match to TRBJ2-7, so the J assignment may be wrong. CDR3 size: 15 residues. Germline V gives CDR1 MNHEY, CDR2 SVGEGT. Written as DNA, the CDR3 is TGTGCCAGCAGTGCCCTCCGGGACTTCCACAATGAGCAGTACTTC. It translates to CASSALRDFHNEQYF.

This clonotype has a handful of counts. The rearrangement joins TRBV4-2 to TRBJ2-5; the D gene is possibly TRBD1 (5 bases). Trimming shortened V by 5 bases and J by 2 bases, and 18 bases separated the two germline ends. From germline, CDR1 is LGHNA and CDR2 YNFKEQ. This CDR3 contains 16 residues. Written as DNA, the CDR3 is TGTGCCAGCAGCTCCCGAGTTGGGGCGGATCAAGAGACCCAGTACTTC. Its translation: CASSSRVGADQETQYF.

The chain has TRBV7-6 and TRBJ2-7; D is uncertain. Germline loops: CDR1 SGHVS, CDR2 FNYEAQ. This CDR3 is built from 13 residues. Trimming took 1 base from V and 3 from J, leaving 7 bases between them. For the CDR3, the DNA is TGTGCCAGCAGCTTAGAGGTAGACTACGAGCAGTACTTC. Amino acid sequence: CASSLEVDYEQYF. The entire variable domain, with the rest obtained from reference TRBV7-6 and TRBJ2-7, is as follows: GAGVSQSPRYKVTKRGQDVALRCDPISGHVSLYWYRQALGQGPEFLTYFNYEAQQDKSGLPNDRFSAERPEGSISTLTIQRTEQRDSAMYRCASSLEVDYEQYFGPGTRLTVT.

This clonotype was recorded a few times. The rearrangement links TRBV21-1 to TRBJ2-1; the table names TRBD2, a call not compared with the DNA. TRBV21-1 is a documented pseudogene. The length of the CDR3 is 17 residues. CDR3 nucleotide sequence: TGTGCCAGCAGCAATTCAGAACTAGCGGGAGTGGTTAATGAGCAGTTCTTC. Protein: CASSNSELAGVVNEQFF.

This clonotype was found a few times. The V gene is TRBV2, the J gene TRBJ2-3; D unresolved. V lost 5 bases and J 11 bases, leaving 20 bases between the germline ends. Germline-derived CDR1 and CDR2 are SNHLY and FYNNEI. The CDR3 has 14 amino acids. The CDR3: CASSPPSVQFWQYF. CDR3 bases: TGTGCCAGCAGTCCACCATCCGTCCAGTTCTGGCAGTATTTT.

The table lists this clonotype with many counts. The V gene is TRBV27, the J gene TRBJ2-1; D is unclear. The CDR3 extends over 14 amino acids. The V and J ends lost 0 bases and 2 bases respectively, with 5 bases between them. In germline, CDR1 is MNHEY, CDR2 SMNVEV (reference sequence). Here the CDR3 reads CASSLSGPYNEQFF. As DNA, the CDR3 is TGTGCCAGCAGTTTATCAGGCCCCTACAATGAGCAGTTCTTC.

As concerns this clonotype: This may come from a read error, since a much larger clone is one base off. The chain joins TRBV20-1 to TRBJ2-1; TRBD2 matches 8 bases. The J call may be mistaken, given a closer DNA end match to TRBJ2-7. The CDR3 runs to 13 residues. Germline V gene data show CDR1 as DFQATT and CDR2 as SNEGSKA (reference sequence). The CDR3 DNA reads TGCAGTAGCTCAGCGGGAGCCTACAATGAGCAGTACTTC. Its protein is CSSSAGAYNEQYF.

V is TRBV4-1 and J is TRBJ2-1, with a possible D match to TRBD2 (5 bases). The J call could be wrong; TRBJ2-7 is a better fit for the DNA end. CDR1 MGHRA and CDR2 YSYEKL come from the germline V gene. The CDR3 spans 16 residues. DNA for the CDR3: TGCGCCAGCAGCCAAGGGGCGGCGGGTTCCTACAATGAGCAGTACTTC. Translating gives CASSQGAAGSYNEQYF.

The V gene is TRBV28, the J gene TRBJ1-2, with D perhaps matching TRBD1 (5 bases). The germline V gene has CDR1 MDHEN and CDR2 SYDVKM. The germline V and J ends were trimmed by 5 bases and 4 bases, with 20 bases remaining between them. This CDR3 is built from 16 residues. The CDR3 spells CASSNGGLGSSYGYTF. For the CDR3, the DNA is TGTGCCAGCAGTAATGGGGGGTTGGGATCTTCCTATGGCTACACCTTC.

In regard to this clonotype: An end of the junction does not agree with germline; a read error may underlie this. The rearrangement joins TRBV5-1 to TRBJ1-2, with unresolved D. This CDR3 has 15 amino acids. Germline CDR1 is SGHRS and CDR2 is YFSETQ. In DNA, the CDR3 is TGCGCCGGCAGCTTAAATCCGGGCCCTAAAACGGGAAACACCTTC. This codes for CAGSLNPGPKTGNTF.

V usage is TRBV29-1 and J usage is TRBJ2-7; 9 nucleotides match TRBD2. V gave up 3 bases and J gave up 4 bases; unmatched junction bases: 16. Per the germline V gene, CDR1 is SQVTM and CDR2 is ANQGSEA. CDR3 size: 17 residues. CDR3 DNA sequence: TGCAGCGTTGAGGGCTTGACTAGCGGAGCTTATGAGTACGAGCAGTACTTC. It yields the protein CSVEGLTSGAYEYEQYF.